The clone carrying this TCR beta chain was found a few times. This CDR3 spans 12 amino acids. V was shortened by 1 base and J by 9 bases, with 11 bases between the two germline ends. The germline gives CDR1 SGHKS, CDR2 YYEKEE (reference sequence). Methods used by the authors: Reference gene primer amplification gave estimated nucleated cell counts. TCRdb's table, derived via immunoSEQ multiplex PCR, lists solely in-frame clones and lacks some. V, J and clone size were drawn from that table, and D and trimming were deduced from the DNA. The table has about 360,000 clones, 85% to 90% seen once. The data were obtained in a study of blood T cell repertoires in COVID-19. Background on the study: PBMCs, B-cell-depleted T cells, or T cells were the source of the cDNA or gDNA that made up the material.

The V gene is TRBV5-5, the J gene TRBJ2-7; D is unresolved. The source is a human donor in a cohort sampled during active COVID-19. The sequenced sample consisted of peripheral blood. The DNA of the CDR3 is TGTGCCAGCAGCTTGTCCCTAACGATGCAGTACTTC. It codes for CASSLSLTMQYF.